This TCR beta chain was profiled in a study of blood T cell repertoires in COVID-19. Study background: The origin of the acute and convalescent COVID-19 samples was the United States, Italy and Spain. The analysed material was cDNA or gDNA that came from T cells, B-cell-depleted T cells, or PBMCs.

Germline CDR1 reads SGHRS; CDR2 reads YFSETQ. V lost 6 bases to trimming and J lost 6 bases, with 20 bases between them. This CDR3 is 15 amino acids long. Original handling: Reference gene primer amplification gave nucleated cell count estimates. Method: immunoSEQ multiplex PCR; TCRdb's copy keeps in-frame clones and lacks some. V and J calls and clone size are as listed in that table; D and trimming were resolved from the DNA. This table holds 85,000 to 95,000 clones, about 91% found once. The sequence came from a man aged 60-69 years with acute or convalescent COVID-19. Sequencing input: peripheral blood. The chain combines TRBV5-1 with TRBJ2-3, with D perhaps matching TRBD1 (6 bases). CDR3 in amino acids: CASNQQGLKGDTQYF. The CDR3, as DNA: TGCGCCAGCAACCAACAGGGTCTCAAGGGTGATACGCAGTATTTT.